This T cell receptor (beta chain) was captured by sequencing in a study of T cell responses to AZD1222 COVID-19 vaccine. Note on this clone: Antigen specificity is unknown.

V was trimmed by 3 bases and J by 3 bases, leaving 10 bases between them. The germline CDR1 and CDR2 sequences are SGHTS and YDEGEE. The CDR3 contains 13 residues. Here immunoSEQ multiplex PCR was the method, and the copy in TCRdb shows in-frame clones only, minus some. The sample records approximately 60,000 clones, more than 70% being singletons. General study points: In all cases, repertoires were sampled only after the peak T cell response. Clonal diversity was possibly underestimated, and white British individuals and females predominated among donors.

This sample comprised peripheral blood, obtained on day 0 of AZD1222 vaccination. The TCR comes from an adult in good health. The rearrangement links TRBV5-8 to TRBJ2-7; D might be TRBD1 or TRBD2, each matching 5 bases. The DNA for the CDR3 is TGTGCCAGCAGCTCGGGGCTTAGCTACGAGCAGTACTTC. As protein: CASSSGLSYEQYF.